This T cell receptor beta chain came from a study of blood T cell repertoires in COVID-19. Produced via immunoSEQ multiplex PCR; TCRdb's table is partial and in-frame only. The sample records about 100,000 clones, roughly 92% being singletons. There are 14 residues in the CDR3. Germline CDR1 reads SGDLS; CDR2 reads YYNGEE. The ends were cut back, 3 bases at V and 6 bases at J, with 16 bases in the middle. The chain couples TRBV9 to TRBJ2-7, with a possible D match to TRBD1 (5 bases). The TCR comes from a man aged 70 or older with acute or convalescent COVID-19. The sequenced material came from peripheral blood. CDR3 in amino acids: CASSAAYGRGEQYF. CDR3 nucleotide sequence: TGTGCCAGCAGCGCGGCCTACGGAAGGGGCGAGCAGTACTTC.